The 17 T cell receptor beta chains below come from one sample, sequenced in a study of T cells in Graves' hyperthyroidism and ophthalmopathy. Amplification targeted TCR beta CDR3 regions from RNA transcripts. Primed by the HTBI set, a first-round RT-PCR was run on the TCR CDR3. TCRdb processed the multiplex PCR reads anew with MiXCR; each CDR3 protein has one entry. The sample has hundreds of thousands of distinct CDR3 sequences, around 22% seen once. Sequencing input: blood. Receptors were obtained from a woman aged 25 to 45 with Graves' ophthalmopathy.

This clonotype showed up just once. The chain is built from TRBV25-1 and TRBJ2-2; 10 bases are a match to TRBD2. The CDR3 extends over 20 amino acids. CDR1 and CDR2 (germline): MGHDK, SYGVNS. V gave up 4 bases and J gave up 0 bases; unmatched junction bases: 14. The CDR3 nucleotides are TGTGCCAGCAGTGGGCTAGCGGGAGACGTGTGGCTTACGAACACCGGGGAGCTGTTTTTT. Translated, it gives CASSGLAGDVWLTNTGELFF.

This clonotype appeared many times. V and J are TRBV6-1 and TRBJ1-1, with D tentatively TRBD1 (6 bases). V was cut by 3 bases and J by 5 bases, with 13 bases left in between. Germline values: CDR1 MNHNS, CDR2 SASEGT. The length of the CDR3 is 14 residues. CDR3 DNA sequence: TGTGCCAGCAGTGACCCTTCCACAGGGACTGAAGCTTTCTTT. Residues: CASSDPSTGTEAFF.

A single count supports this clonotype. The chain uses TRBV5-1 and TRBJ2-7; perhaps TRBD1 as D (6 bases). The CDR3 is 15 residues long. Looked up from germline, CDR1 is SGHRS and CDR2 is YFSETQ. V shed 0 bases and J shed 3 bases, with 13 bases lying between them. DNA for the CDR3: TGCGCCAGCAGCTTGGTGACCAGGGGATTCTACGAGCAGTACTTC. It translates to CASSLVTRGFYEQYF.

This clonotype was seen many times. This chain uses TRBV19 with TRBJ1-1, with D possibly matching TRBD1 (5 bases). Trimming pared 7 bases from V and 0 bases from J, leaving 12 bases between. This CDR3 contains 14 residues. Per germline, CDR1 LNHDA and CDR2 SQIVND (reference sequence). The DNA for the CDR3 is TGTGCCAGTATCGTTCGGGGACTGAACACTGAAGCTTTCTTT. Translating gives CASIVRGLNTEAFF. The full variable domain, rest sourced from reference TRBV19 and TRBJ1-1, is DGGITQSPKYLFRKEGQNVTLSCEQNLNHDAMYWYRQDPGQGLRLIYYSQIVNDFQKGDIAEGYSVSREKKESFPLTVTSAQKNPTAFYLCASIVRGLNTEAFFGQGTRLTVV.

The rearrangement uses TRBV20-1 and TRBJ2-6; no definite D call. This CDR3 is built from 15 residues. Trimming cost V 0 bases and J 1 base, with 7 bases left between them. Germline loops: CDR1 DFQATT, CDR2 SNEGSKA (reference sequence). Here the CDR3 DNA reads TGCAGTGCTAGAGATTATAGGTCTGGGGCCAACGTCCTGACTTTC. This sequence encodes CSARDYRSGANVLTF.

This clonotype was counted at least ten times. The chain links TRBV28 to TRBJ1-2; tentatively, D is TRBD1 (5 bases). V was trimmed by 2 bases and J by 4 bases, leaving 11 bases between them. The germline CDR1 and CDR2 sequences are MDHEN and SYDVKM. The CDR3 is 14 residues long. CDR3 sequence: CASSLAGTIYGYTF. The DNA for the CDR3 is TGTGCCAGCAGTTTAGCAGGGACCATCTATGGCTACACCTTC.

The chain links TRBV12-3 or TRBV12-4 to TRBJ1-1, with 7 nucleotides matching TRBD1. V was clipped by 4 bases and J by 5 bases; unmatched bases: 4. The CDR3 contains 13 residues. The CDR3: CASSWAGGTEAFF. CDR3 nucleotide sequence: TGTGCCAGCAGTTGGGCAGGGGGAACTGAAGCTTTCTTT.

This clonotype was seen a few times. Being one base from a much bigger clone, this may be a read error. The V call is TRBV20-1, the J call TRBJ2-5; 10 bases align to TRBD1. Per germline, CDR1 DFQATT and CDR2 SNEGSKA (reference sequence). CDR3 size: 13 residues. Here the CDR3 DNA reads TGCAGTGCTTCCGGGACAGGGGATGAGACCAAGTACTTC. It codes for CSASGTGDETKYF.

The J gene is TRBJ2-4, the V gene TRBV12-3 or TRBV12-4; 10 bases are shared with TRBD2. The CDR3 length is 15 residues. The trim removed 2 bases at V and 7 bases at J, leaving 5 bases unmatched. CDR3 amino acids: CASSLSSGGENIQYF. For the CDR3, the DNA is TGTGCCAGCAGTTTATCGAGCGGGGGGGAGAACATTCAGTACTTC.

The chain employs TRBV12-3 or TRBV12-4 and TRBJ2-2; 8 bases are a match to TRBD1. The CDR3 extends over 16 amino acids. J gave up 4 bases and V 5 bases, and 9 bases lay outside the gene matches. CDR3 amino acids: CASSPSNTGGTGELFF. The CDR3 DNA sequence: TGTGCCAGCAGTCCCAGCAACACAGGGGGCACCGGGGAGCTGTTTTTT.

This clonotype was counted at least ten times. This sequence joins TRBV20-1 and TRBJ2-7; D not resolved. V lost 1 base and J lost 0, with 7 bases in between. The CDR3 is 13 amino acids. The germline V gene has CDR1 DFQATT and CDR2 SNEGSKA (reference sequence). In DNA, the CDR3 is TGCAGTGCTAGAGCACCAGGCTCCTACGAGCAGTACTTC. It translates to CSARAPGSYEQYF.

Turning to this clonotype: Since a much larger clone is just one base distant, this may be a read error. This rearrangement joins TRBV11-1 to TRBJ1-2, with D possibly matching TRBD1 (6 bases). This CDR3 region has 16 residues. The V gene's germline CDR1 is SGHAT and CDR2 FQDESV (reference sequence). CDR3 region: CASSPPGGQRGYGYSF. DNA of the CDR3: TGTGCCAGCAGCCCTCCGGGGGGACAACGGGGCTATGGCTACAGCTTC. The full variable domain, with the rest looked up from reference TRBV11-1 and TRBJ1-2, is EAEVAQSPRYKITEKSQAVAFWCDPISGHATLYWYRQILGQGPELLVQFQDESVVDDSQLPKDRFSAERLKGVDSTLKIQPAELGDSAMYLCASSPPGGQRGYGYSFGSGTRLTVV.

At least ten counts were recorded for this clonotype. The V gene is TRBV12-3 or TRBV12-4, the J gene TRBJ1-3; no firm D call. The CDR3 is 14 amino acids. V was pared by 4 bases and J by 0 bases, with 7 bases between. The CDR3 loop is CASSSFSSGNTIYF. In DNA, the CDR3 is TGTGCCAGCAGTTCGTTCAGCTCTGGAAACACCATATATTTT.

V and J are TRBV12-3 or TRBV12-4 and TRBJ2-2; D is perhaps TRBD2 (6 bases). This CDR3 has 13 residues. The germline V and J ends were trimmed by 7 bases and 6 bases, with 12 bases remaining between them. This CDR3 reads CASTMGLPGELFF. The CDR3, as DNA: TGTGCCAGCACCATGGGACTCCCCGGGGAGCTGTTTTTT.

This clonotype was counted a few times. The rearrangement joins TRBV20-1 to TRBJ1-3; D unresolved. Germline CDR1 and CDR2: DFQATT and SNEGSKA (reference sequence). There are 13 residues in the CDR3. CDR3 bases: TGCGGAACCACCCAAGGCTCTGGAAACACCATATATTTT. It codes for CGTTQGSGNTIYF.

This chain connects TRBV12-3 or TRBV12-4 to TRBJ2-7; D uncertain. Trimming took off 5 bases at V and 4 bases at J, with 9 bases between the two ends. This CDR3 comprises 12 residues. The CDR3 sequence: CASSEKLYEQYF. The DNA for the CDR3 is TGTGCCAGCAGTGAGAAACTATACGAGCAGTACTTC.

This clonotype appeared many times. The rearrangement uses TRBV6-1 and TRBJ2-7, with D tentatively TRBD1 (6 bases). The CDR3 totals 12 residues. Trimming left V 8 bases short and J 5 bases short, with 13 bases between. Germline V gene data show CDR1 as MNHNS and CDR2 as SASEGT. CDR3 sequence: CASRTGIHEQYF. In DNA form, the CDR3 reads TGTGCCAGCCGAACAGGGATCCACGAGCAGTACTTC.